A single sample gave rise to the 6 T cell receptor beta chains below, sequenced in a study of T cell responses to AZD1222 COVID-19 vaccine. TCRdb keeps only in-frame clones here, not all; method: immunoSEQ multiplex PCR. The sample records approximately 90,000 clones, 89% being singletons. This specimen was peripheral blood, taken 28 days after the second AZD1222 dose. Source of these receptors: an adult who received the AZD1222 COVID-19 vaccine.

The chain combines TRBV14 with TRBJ1-1; 9 bases agree with TRBD1. V shed 1 base, J shed 6 bases, and the junction held 12 bases outside the gene matches. This CDR3 is built from 17 residues. Germline V lookup: CDR1 SGHDN, CDR2 FVKESK. Written as DNA, the CDR3 is TGTGCCAGCAGCCAAGGGGACAGGGTTTTCGGGCTTGCTGAAGCTTTCTTT. Its protein is CASSQGDRVFGLAEAFF.

CDR3 residues: CASSLEEGSGGYTF. The CDR3 DNA follows: TGTGCCAGCAGCTTAGAGGAGGGGTCCGGTGGCTACACCTTC. The chain couples TRBV11-3 to TRBJ1-2; the D gene is possibly TRBD1 (5 bases). The length of the CDR3 is 14 residues. Trimming took off 0 bases at V and 7 bases at J, with 12 bases between the two ends. CDR1 SGHNT and CDR2 YENEEA come from the germline V gene.

CDR3 region: CASSVRGGGGYTF. CDR3 in DNA: TGTGCCAGCAGCGTAAGGGGTGGAGGAGGCTACACCTTC. The rearrangement links TRBV9 to TRBJ1-2; D perhaps matches TRBD1 (5 bases). Trimming stripped 1 base from V and 8 bases from J, with 12 bases between. The germline CDR1 and CDR2 sequences are SGDLS and YYNGEE. The CDR3 length is 13 residues. The variable domain in full, completed from reference TRBV9 and TRBJ1-2, reads DSGVTQTPKHLITATGQRVTLRCSPRSGDLSVYWYQQSLDQGLQFLIQYYNGEERAKGNILERFSAQQFPDLHSELNLSSLELGDSALYFCASSVRGGGGYTFGSGTRLTVV.

The chain links TRBV2 to TRBJ1-1; D may be TRBD1 (6 bases). Looked up from germline, CDR1 is SNHLY and CDR2 is FYNNEI. V shed 6 bases and J shed 0 bases, with 8 bases lying between them. CDR3 length equals 13 residues. CDR3 in amino acids: CASRGQVNTEAFF. Written as DNA, the CDR3 is TGTGCCAGCAGGGGACAAGTGAACACTGAAGCTTTCTTT.

V gene TRBV7-8 combines with J gene TRBJ2-2, with 9 bases aligning to TRBD1. V lost 5 bases, J lost 2 bases, and 6 bases stayed unmatched. Germline-derived CDR1 and CDR2 are SGHVS and FQNEAQ. The CDR3 consists of 16 residues. The chain's CDR3 is CASSPRQGDNTGELFF. The CDR3 DNA reads TGTGCCAGCAGCCCCCGACAGGGGGATAACACCGGGGAGCTGTTTTTT.

The chain uses TRBV19 and TRBJ1-2; 7 bases align to TRBD1. The ends lost 6 bases at V and 4 bases at J; junction bases unmatched: 23. CDR1 and CDR2 from the germline V gene are LNHDA and SQIVND (reference sequence). This CDR3 contains 19 residues. DNA of the CDR3: TGTGCCAGTAGCGGGGGTCCATGGGACAGCCAAGTCCACCGCTATGGCTACACCTTC. This gives the protein CASSGGPWDSQVHRYGYTF.